This T cell receptor (beta chain) is from a study of T cell responses to AZD1222 COVID-19 vaccine. Overall study: Second-dose groups at about 4 or about 12 weeks were pooled.

Study observations and caveats: The donor group comprised mostly white British people and more females; the analysis possibly underestimated clonal diversity. CD4 TCRs associated with vaccination spanned spike, dominating at 160-218 and 743-854.

The CDR3 has 15 amino acids. V lost 0 bases and J lost 3, with 13 bases in between. Germline values: CDR1 SGHTS, CDR2 YDEGEE. Of note for this clone: The target antigen is unknown.

Clones were read by immunoSEQ multiplex PCR, and TCRdb kept only the in-frame ones, dropping some. The table has more than 120,000 clones, 85% to 95% seen once. The chain carries TRBV5-8 and TRBJ2-7; weak D call: TRBD2 (6 bases). Here the sequenced sample was peripheral blood, taken on day 0 of AZD1222 vaccination. This TCR came from an adult in good health. CDR3 DNA sequence: TGTGCCAGCAGCTTGGCCGGGGGTTACCTCTACGAGCAGTACTTC. This encodes CASSLAGGYLYEQYF.